This T cell receptor beta chain was found in a study of T cells in Graves' hyperthyroidism and ophthalmopathy. The overall study: Peripheral blood sampling occurred at initial diagnosis, before any treatment.

If no ophthalmopathy progression occurred within 18 months, Graves' hyperthyroidism was stable. Hyperthyroidism had been newly diagnosed in patients aged 18 to 65, and its duration was under 2 months. Amplified regions were TCR beta CDR3 sequences from RNA transcripts. With the HTBI primer set, the TCR CDR3 went through a first round of RT-PCR. TCRdb re-called the multiplex PCR reads with MiXCR, one entry per CDR3 protein. The sample contains about 560,000 distinct CDR3 sequences, around 15% of which appear only once. This clonotype was observed many times. CDR3 length: 16 residues. The V segment lost 5 bases and the J segment 4 bases; nucleotides outside the gene matches: 8. Germline V CDR1 and CDR2: MDHEN, SYDVKM.

The sequenced sample consisted of blood. V gene TRBV28 combines with J gene TRBJ2-7; 13 nucleotides line up with TRBD2. The TCR comes from a woman aged 40 to 50 with Graves' hyperthyroidism. This chain's CDR3 is CASSAPGLAGRYEQYF. As DNA, the CDR3 is TGTGCCAGCAGTGCGCCGGGACTAGCGGGGAGATACGAGCAGTACTTC.